There are many counts of the clone carrying this T cell receptor beta chain. Its target is not known. Among the patients, aged 18 to 65, hyperthyroidism was newly diagnosed and had lasted under 2 months. Not enrolled were patients with uncontrolled infection, other autoimmune disease, pregnancy or lactation. The diagnoses drew upon clinical symptoms, serum thyroxine and TRAb, thyroid ultrasound and orbital computed tomography. V lost 6 bases to trimming and J lost 4 bases; unmatched junction nucleotides: 10. The CDR3 is made up of 15 amino acids. The germline V gene has CDR1 SGDLS and CDR2 YYNGEE. This entry comes from a study of T cells in Graves' hyperthyroidism and ophthalmopathy. Findings and caveats of the study: The model forecast ophthalmopathy, anticipating it by a median roughly 6.5 months before onset.

Amplified TCR beta CDR3 regions derived from RNA transcripts. The TCR CDR3 was amplified in a first-round RT-PCR using the HTBI primer set. TCRdb analysed the multiplex PCR reads with MiXCR anew, one entry per CDR3 protein. The sample consists of roughly 160,000 distinct CDR3 sequences, about 9.4% of them appearing once. The chain employs TRBV9 and TRBJ1-2; 9 bases map to TRBD1. The TCR comes from a young woman with Graves' hyperthyroidism that later progressed to Graves' ophthalmopathy. The material sequenced was blood. CDR3 nucleotide sequence: TGTGCCAGCACCGAAGGGACAGGGAGACCCTATGGCTACACCTTC. This gives the protein CASTEGTGRPYGYTF. The full variable domain, its missing parts supplied by reference TRBV9 and TRBJ1-2, is DSGVTQTPKHLITATGQRVTLRCSPRSGDLSVYWYQQSLDQGLQFLIQYYNGEERAKGNILERFSAQQFPDLHSELNLSSLELGDSALYFCASTEGTGRPYGYTFGSGTRLTVV.